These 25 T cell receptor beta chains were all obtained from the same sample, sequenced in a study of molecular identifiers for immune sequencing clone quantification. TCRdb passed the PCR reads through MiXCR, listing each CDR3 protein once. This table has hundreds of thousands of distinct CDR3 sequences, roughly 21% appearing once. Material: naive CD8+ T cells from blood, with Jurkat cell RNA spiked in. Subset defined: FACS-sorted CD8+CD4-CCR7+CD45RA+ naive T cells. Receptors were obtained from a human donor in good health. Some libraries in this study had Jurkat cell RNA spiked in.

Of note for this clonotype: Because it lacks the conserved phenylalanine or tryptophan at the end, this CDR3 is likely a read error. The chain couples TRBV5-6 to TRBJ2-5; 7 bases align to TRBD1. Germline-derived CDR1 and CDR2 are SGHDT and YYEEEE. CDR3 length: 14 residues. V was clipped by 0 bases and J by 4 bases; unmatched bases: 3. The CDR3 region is CASSLGQGRETQYS. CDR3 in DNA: TGTGCCAGCAGCTTGGGACAGGGTAGAGAGACCCAGTACTCC.

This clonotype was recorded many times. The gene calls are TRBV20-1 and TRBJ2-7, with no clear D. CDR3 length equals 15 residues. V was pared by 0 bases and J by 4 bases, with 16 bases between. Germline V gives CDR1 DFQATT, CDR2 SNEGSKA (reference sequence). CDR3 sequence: CSARDPYSIKYEQYF. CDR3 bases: TGCAGTGCTAGAGATCCCTACTCGATTAAATACGAGCAGTACTTC.

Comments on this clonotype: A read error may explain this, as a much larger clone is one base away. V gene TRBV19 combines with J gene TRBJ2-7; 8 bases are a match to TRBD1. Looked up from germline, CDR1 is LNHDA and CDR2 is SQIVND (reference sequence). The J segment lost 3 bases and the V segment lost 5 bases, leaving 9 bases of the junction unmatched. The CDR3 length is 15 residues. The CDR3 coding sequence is TGTGCCAGTAGTGCGGCGACAGGGGCCTTCTACGAGCAGTACTTC. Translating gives CASSAATGAFYEQYF.

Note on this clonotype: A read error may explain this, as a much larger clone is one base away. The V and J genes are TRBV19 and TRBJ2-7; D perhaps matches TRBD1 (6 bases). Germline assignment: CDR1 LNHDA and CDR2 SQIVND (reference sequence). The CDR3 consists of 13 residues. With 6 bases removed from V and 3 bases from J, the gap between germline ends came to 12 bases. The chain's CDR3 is CASRSWGHYEQYF. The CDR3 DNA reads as TGTGCCAGTAGGTCCTGGGGACACTACGAGCAGTACTTC.

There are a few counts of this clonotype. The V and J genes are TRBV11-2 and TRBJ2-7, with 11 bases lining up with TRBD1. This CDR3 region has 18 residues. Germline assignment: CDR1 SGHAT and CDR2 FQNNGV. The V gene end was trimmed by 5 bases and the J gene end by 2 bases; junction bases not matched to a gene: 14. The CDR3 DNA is TGTGCCAGCAGCCTCCAGGACAGGGGGCTCCGGACTACCTACGAGCAGTACTTC. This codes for CASSLQDRGLRTTYEQYF.

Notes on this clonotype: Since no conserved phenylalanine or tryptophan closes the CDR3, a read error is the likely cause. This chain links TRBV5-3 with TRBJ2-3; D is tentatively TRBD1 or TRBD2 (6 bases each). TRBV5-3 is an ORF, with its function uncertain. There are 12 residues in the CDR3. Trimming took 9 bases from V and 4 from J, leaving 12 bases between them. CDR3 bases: TGTGCCAACGGGGGCCCCGCAGATACGCAGTATCCT. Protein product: CANGGPADTQYP.

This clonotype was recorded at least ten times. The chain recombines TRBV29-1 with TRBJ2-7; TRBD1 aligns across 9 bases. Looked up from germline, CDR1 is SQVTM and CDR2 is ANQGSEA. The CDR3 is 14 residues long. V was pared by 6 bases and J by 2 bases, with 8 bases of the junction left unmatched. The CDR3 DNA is TGCAGCGTCTCAGGGACAGGGTATCCCTACGAGCAGTACTTC. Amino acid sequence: CSVSGTGYPYEQYF.

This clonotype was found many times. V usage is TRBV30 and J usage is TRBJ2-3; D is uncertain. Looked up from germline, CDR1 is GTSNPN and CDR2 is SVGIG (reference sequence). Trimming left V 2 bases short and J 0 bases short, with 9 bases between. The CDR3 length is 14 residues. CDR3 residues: CAWSLVGSTDTQYF. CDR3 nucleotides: TGTGCCTGGAGTTTGGTGGGGAGCACAGATACGCAGTATTTT.

The CDR3 DNA reads as TGTGCCAGCAGTTTATCGTCGGGAGGTTGGTACGAGCAGTACTTC. As protein: CASSLSSGGWYEQYF. V and J are TRBV28 and TRBJ2-7; 7 nucleotides line up with TRBD2. V dropped 1 base and J dropped 4; count of bases not matched to a gene: 7. The CDR3 is made up of 15 amino acids. Germline-derived CDR1 and CDR2 are MDHEN and SYDVKM.

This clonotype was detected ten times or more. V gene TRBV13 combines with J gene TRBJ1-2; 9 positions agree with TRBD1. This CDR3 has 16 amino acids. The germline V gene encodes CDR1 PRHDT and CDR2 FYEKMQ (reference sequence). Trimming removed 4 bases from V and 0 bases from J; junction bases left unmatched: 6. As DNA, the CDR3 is TGTGCCAGCAGCTCCTGGAGGGACAGGGCTAACTATGGCTACACCTTC. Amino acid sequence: CASSSWRDRANYGYTF.

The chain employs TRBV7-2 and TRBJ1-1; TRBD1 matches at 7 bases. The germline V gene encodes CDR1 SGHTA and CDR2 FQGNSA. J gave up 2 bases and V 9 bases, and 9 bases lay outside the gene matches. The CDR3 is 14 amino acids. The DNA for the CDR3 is TGTGCCAGTAGCGACGACAGGGCCAACACTGAAGCTTTCTTT. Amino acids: CASSDDRANTEAFF.

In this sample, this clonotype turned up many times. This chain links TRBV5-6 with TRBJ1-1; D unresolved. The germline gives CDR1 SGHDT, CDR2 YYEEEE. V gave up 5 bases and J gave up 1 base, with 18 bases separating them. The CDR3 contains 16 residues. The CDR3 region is CASRSGSWGRNTEAFF. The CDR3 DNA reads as TGTGCCAGCAGGTCGGGGTCCTGGGGAAGGAACACTGAAGCTTTCTTT.

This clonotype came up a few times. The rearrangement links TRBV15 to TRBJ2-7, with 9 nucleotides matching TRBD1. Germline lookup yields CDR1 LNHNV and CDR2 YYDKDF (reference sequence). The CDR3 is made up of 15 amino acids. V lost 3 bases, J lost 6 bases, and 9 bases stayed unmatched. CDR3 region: CATSSPGTGMGEQYF. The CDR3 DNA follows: TGTGCCACCAGCAGTCCCGGGACAGGGATGGGCGAGCAGTACTTC.

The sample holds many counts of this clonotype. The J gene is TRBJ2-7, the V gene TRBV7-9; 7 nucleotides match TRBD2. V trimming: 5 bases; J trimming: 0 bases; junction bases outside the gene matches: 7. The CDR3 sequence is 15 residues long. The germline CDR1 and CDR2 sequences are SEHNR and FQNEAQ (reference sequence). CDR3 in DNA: TGTGCCAGCAGCCCAATGACGGGGGGCTCCTACGAGCAGTACTTC. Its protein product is CASSPMTGGSYEQYF.

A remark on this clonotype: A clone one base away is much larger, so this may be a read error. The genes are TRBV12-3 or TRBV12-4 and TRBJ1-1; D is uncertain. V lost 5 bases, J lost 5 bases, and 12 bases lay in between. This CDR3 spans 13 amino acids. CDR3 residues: CASSPTPGTEAFF. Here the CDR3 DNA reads TGTGCCAGCAGTCCCACCCCTGGGACTGAAGCTTTCTTT.

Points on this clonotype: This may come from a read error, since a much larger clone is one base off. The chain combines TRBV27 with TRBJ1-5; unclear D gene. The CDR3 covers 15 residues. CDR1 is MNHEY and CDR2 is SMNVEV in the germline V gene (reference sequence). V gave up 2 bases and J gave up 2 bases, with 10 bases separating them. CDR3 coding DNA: TGTGCCAGCAGTTTACTTGGAGAGGGCAATCAGCCCCAGCATTTT. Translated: CASSLLGEGNQPQHF.

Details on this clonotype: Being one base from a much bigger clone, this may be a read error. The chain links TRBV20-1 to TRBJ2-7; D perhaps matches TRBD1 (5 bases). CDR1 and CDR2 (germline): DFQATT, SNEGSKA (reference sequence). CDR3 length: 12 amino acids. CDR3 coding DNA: TGCAGTGCTAGGGACACCCCCTACGAGCAGCACTTC. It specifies CSARDTPYEQHF.

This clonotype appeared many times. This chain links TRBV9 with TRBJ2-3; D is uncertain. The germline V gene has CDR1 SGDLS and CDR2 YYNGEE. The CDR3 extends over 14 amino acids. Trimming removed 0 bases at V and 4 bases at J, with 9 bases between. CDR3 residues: CASSVGLSADTQYF. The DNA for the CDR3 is TGTGCCAGCAGCGTAGGATTGAGTGCAGATACGCAGTATTTT.

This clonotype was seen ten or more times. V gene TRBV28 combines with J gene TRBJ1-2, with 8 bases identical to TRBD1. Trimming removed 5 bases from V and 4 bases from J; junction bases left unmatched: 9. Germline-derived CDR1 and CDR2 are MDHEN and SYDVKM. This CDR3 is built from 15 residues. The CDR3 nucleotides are TGTGCCAGCAGTGGGACAGGCTCTAACCGCTATGGCTACACCTTC. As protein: CASSGTGSNRYGYTF.

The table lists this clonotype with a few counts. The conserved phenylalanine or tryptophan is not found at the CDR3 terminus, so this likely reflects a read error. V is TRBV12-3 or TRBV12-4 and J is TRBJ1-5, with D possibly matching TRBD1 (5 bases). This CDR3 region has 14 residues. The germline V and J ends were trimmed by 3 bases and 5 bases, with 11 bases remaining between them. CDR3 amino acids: CASSLGQGYQPQHS. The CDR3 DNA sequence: TGTGCCAGCAGTTTGGGTCAGGGATATCAGCCCCAGCATTCT.

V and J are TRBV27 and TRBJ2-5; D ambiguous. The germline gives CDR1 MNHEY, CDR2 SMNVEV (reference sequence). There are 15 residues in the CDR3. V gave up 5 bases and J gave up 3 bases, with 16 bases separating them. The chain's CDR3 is CASSPLGVYKETQYF. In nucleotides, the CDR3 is TGTGCCAGCAGTCCACTCGGAGTCTACAAAGAGACCCAGTACTTC.

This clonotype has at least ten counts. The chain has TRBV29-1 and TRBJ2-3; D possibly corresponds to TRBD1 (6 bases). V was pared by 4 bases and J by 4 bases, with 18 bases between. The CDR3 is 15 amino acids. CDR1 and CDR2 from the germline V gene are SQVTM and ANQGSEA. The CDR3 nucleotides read TGCAGCGTTGCGGAACGGGCAGGGGTGCCAGATACGCAGTATTTT. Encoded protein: CSVAERAGVPDTQYF.

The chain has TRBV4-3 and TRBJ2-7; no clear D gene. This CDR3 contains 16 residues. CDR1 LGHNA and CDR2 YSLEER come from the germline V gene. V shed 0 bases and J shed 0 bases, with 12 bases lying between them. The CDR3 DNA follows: TGCGCCAGCAGCCAAGATTGGCGGTCGTTCTCCTACGAGCAGTACTTC. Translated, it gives CASSQDWRSFSYEQYF.

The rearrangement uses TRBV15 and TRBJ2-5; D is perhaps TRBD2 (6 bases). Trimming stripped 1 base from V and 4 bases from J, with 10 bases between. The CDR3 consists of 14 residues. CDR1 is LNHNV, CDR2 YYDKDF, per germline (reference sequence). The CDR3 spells CATSRAGALETQYF. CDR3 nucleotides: TGTGCCACCAGCAGAGCGGGAGCGTTAGAGACCCAGTACTTC.

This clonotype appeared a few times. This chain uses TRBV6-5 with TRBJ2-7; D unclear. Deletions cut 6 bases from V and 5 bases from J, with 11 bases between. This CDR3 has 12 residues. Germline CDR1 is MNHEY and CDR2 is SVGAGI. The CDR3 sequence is CASSRPLDEQYF. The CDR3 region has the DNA TGTGCCAGCAGCCGCCCCCTGGACGAGCAGTACTTC.